Here is one T cell receptor (beta chain) with its context. The target antigen is unknown. These data come from a study of T cell responses to AZD1222 COVID-19 vaccine. Background on the study: Investigators merged groups given second doses at roughly 4 or roughly 12 weeks.

Germline CDR1 LNHDA, CDR2 SQIVND (reference sequence). The CDR3 runs to 14 residues. The ends lost 6 bases at V and 2 bases at J; junction bases unmatched: 3. Study-level findings and limits: Clonal diversity was possibly underestimated, and white British individuals and females predominated among donors. Regions 160-218 and 743-854 held dominance among vaccine-associated CD4 TCRs, which spanned spike. Baseline antibody screening turned up just a handful of seropositive AZD1222 recipients.

Only in-frame clones appear in the TCRdb table, and some are missing; sequencing was by immunoSEQ multiplex PCR. The sample has about 70,000 clones, 85% seen once. The sequencing here drew on peripheral blood, taken on day 0 of AZD1222 vaccination. This chain connects TRBV19 to TRBJ1-2, with 10 bases identical to TRBD1. The sequence derives from an adult in good health. The CDR3 region is CASSVGQGNYGYTF. CDR3 bases: TGTGCCAGTAGCGTGGGACAGGGGAACTATGGCTACACCTTC.